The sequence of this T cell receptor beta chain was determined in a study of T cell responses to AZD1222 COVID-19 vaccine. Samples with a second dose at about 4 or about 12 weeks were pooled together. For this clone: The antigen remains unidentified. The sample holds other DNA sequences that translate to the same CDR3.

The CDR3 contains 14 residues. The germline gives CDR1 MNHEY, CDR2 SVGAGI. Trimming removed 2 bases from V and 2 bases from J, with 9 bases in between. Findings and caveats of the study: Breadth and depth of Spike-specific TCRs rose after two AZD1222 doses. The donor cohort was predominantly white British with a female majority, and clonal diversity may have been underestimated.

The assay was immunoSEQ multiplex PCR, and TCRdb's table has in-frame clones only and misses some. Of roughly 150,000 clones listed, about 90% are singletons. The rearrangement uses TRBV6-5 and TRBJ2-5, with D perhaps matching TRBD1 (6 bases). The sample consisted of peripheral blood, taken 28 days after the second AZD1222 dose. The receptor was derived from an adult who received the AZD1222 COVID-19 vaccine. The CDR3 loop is CASSYGTLQETQYF. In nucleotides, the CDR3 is TGTGCCAGCAGTTACGGGACACTTCAAGAGACCCAGTACTTC.